The 20 T cell receptor beta chains listed next were all sequenced from one sample in a study of memory CD4+ T cells and cytomegalovirus serostatus. Profiling relied on immunoSEQ multiplex PCR, and the TCRdb table lists in-frame clones only, not all of them. The sample has tens of thousands of clones, roughly 76% seen once. Single viable CD3+CD4+CD8-CD45RO+ cells were sorted as the memory CD4+ T cells. Sequenced: memory CD4+ T cells from blood. Source of these receptors: an adult in good health and CMV-seronegative.

J is TRBJ1-5 and V is TRBV6-1; D gene ambiguous. The germline CDR1 and CDR2 sequences are MNHNS and SASEGT. The V and J ends lost 6 bases and 5 bases respectively, with 8 bases between them. The CDR3 runs to 12 residues. The CDR3 region is CASRTVDQPQHF. Written as DNA, the CDR3 is TGTGCCAGCAGAACCGTTGATCAGCCCCAGCATTTT.

The rearrangement uses TRBV18 and TRBJ1-1; D unclear. CDR1 and CDR2 (germline): KGHSH, LQKENI. V lost 3 bases and J lost 0, with 8 bases in between. The CDR3 totals 14 residues. CDR3 sequence reads: CASSPDPMNTEAFF. In DNA, the CDR3 is TGTGCCAGCTCACCGGACCCCATGAACACTGAAGCTTTCTTT. The complete variable domain, with remaining parts taken from reference TRBV18 and TRBJ1-1, reads NAGVMQNPRHLVRRRGQEARLRCSPMKGHSHVYWYRQLPEEGLKFMVYLQKENIIDESGMPKERFSAEFPKEGPSILRIQQVVRGDSAAYFCASSPDPMNTEAFFGQGTRLTVV.

This chain's CDR3 is CASSPESNQPQHF. The CDR3 nucleotides read TGTGCCAGCTCACCAGAAAGCAATCAGCCCCAGCATTTT. This chain joins TRBV18 and TRBJ1-5; D gene ambiguous. This CDR3 is 13 amino acids long. The ends were cut back, 2 bases at V and 1 base at J, with 3 bases in the middle. Germline-derived CDR1 and CDR2 are KGHSH and LQKENI.

There are a few counts of this clone. The chain is built from TRBV27 and TRBJ1-1, with D hard to call. Trimming stripped 6 bases from V and 6 bases from J, with 8 bases between. The CDR3 contains 11 residues. The germline V gene has CDR1 MNHEY and CDR2 SMNVEV (reference sequence). CDR3 region: CASRDRSEAFF. DNA for the CDR3: TGTGCCAGCAGGGACCGTTCTGAAGCTTTCTTT.

The rearrangement links TRBV27 to TRBJ1-2, with D hard to call. Germline loops: CDR1 MNHEY, CDR2 SMNVEV (reference sequence). CDR3 length: 13 residues. V shed 0 bases and J shed 7 bases, with 9 bases lying between them. Here the CDR3 DNA reads TGTGCCAGCAGTTTATCCAGCGTAGGTGGCTACACCTTC. This sequence encodes CASSLSSVGGYTF.

The rearrangement uses TRBV6-1 and TRBJ1-2, with 8 positions matching TRBD1. Losses at the gene ends were 4 bases for V and 4 bases for J; bases not matched to a gene: 2. The CDR3 consists of 13 residues. Germline-derived CDR1 and CDR2 are MNHNS and SASEGT. DNA of the CDR3: TGTGCCAGCAGTGTCGACAGGGGCTATGGCTACACCTTC. It translates to CASSVDRGYGYTF.

The V call is TRBV4-1, the J call TRBJ1-2; possibly TRBD1 for D (5 bases). CDR1 MGHRA and CDR2 YSYEKL come from the germline V gene. CDR3 length equals 13 residues. Trimming pared 0 bases from V and 14 bases from J, leaving 16 bases between. The CDR3 DNA sequence: TGCGCCAGCAGCCAAGATCTTCAAACAGGATGGACCTTC. Amino acids: CASSQDLQTGWTF.

This clone was observed a few times. The chain carries TRBV20-1 and TRBJ2-7, with 7 bases that match TRBD2. Germline assignment: CDR1 DFQATT and CDR2 SNEGSKA (reference sequence). CDR3 length: 11 amino acids. The ends lost 8 bases at V and 3 bases at J; junction bases unmatched: 4. CDR3 nucleotides: TGCAGTAGCGGGGATAACTACGAGCAGTACTTC. It yields the protein CSSGDNYEQYF.

V gene TRBV19 combines with J gene TRBJ2-7; D is possibly TRBD1 (6 bases). Deletions cut 6 bases from V and 0 bases from J, with 12 bases between. Germline V CDR1 and CDR2: LNHDA, SQIVND (reference sequence). CDR3 length equals 14 residues. CDR3 nucleotide sequence: TGTGCCAGTAGCGGGACATATACCTCCTACGAGCAGTACTTC. Translating gives CASSGTYTSYEQYF.

This chain links TRBV9 with TRBJ2-2; D not certain. Germline V lookup: CDR1 SGDLS, CDR2 YYNGEE. CDR3 size: 12 residues. Trimming stripped 5 bases from V and 11 bases from J, with 13 bases between. The CDR3 nucleotides read TGTGCCAGCAGGGGCCAACCCCGCGAGCTGTTTTTT. Translation: CASRGQPRELFF.

The table lists this clone with a few counts. The rearrangement uses TRBV9 and TRBJ1-2; 10 bases map to TRBD1. Trimming at V came to 0 bases and at J to 8 bases, leaving 7 bases not matched to a gene. The CDR3 consists of 15 residues. The germline V gene encodes CDR1 SGDLS and CDR2 YYNGEE. CDR3 DNA sequence: TGTGCCAGCAGCGTAGGACAGGGGGCAGTCTGGGGCTACACCTTC. It is translated as CASSVGQGAVWGYTF.

By share, this clone counts as medium-sized. The rearrangement uses TRBV5-4 and TRBJ1-1; D gene uncertain. The CDR3 is made up of 13 amino acids. The germline V and J ends were trimmed by 0 bases and 3 bases, with 6 bases remaining between them. Germline loops: CDR1 SGHNT, CDR2 YYREEE (reference sequence). CDR3 coding DNA: TGTGCCAGCAGCTTGGGGAGGGACACTGAAGCTTTCTTT. This sequence encodes CASSLGRDTEAFF. The full variable domain, with the rest looked up from reference TRBV5-4 and TRBJ1-1, is ETGVTQSPTHLIKTRGQQVTLRCSSQSGHNTVSWYQQALGQGPQFIFQYYREEENGRGNFPPRFSGLQFPNYSSELNVNALELDDSALYLCASSLGRDTEAFFGQGTRLTVV.

V is TRBV11-2 and J is TRBJ1-3, with TRBD1 as a possible D gene (5 bases). V shed 3 bases and J shed 4 bases, with 13 bases lying between them. The germline gives CDR1 SGHAT, CDR2 FQNNGV. The CDR3 runs to 15 residues. CDR3 coding DNA: TGTGCCAGCAGCTTCAGACCCGGGGGGGGAAACACCATATATTTT. Protein: CASSFRPGGGNTIYF.

The chain joins TRBV28 to TRBJ2-5; no clear D. The V gene's germline CDR1 is MDHEN and CDR2 SYDVKM. CDR3 length equals 12 residues. Trimming stripped 5 bases from V and 5 bases from J, with 9 bases between. Here the CDR3 reads CASSPERETQYF. The CDR3, as DNA: TGTGCCAGCAGTCCGGAGAGGGAGACCCAGTACTTC. Filled out from reference TRBV28 and TRBJ2-5, the complete variable domain reads DVKVTQSSRYLVKRTGEKVFLECVQDMDHENMFWYRQDPGLGLRLIYFSYDVKMKEKGDIPEGYSVSREKKERFSLILESASTNQTSMYLCASSPERETQYFGPGTRLLVL.

The V and J genes are TRBV30 and TRBJ1-2, with D possibly being TRBD1 (5 bases). CDR1 and CDR2 (germline): GTSNPN, SVGIG (reference sequence). V was cut by 1 base and J by 8 bases, with 14 bases left in between. The CDR3 has 13 residues. CDR3 coding DNA: TGTGCCTGGAGTGGACAGTTAGTTCGGGGCTACACCTTC. This sequence encodes CAWSGQLVRGYTF.

CDR3 in amino acids: CASGAGYTF. CDR3 DNA: TGTGCCAGCGGCGCTGGCTACACCTTC. The J gene is TRBJ1-2, the V gene TRBV28; the D is unclear. The CDR3 spans 9 residues. Germline CDR1 MDHEN, CDR2 SYDVKM. Trimming stripped 8 bases from V and 7 bases from J, with 5 bases between.

This clone came up a few times. The chain has TRBV11-2 and TRBJ1-5, with 7 bases lining up with TRBD1. The junction had 5 bases not matched to a gene; V was cut back by 4 bases and J by 2 bases. The CDR3 is made up of 15 amino acids. The germline V gene encodes CDR1 SGHAT and CDR2 FQNNGV. The DNA of the CDR3 is TGTGCCAGCAGCTCGGGACAGTTTGGCAATCAGCCCCAGCATTTT. It yields the protein CASSSGQFGNQPQHF.

The V gene is TRBV14, the J gene TRBJ2-7; the D gene is possibly TRBD2 (6 bases). The CDR3 spans 17 residues. Trimming took 1 base from V and 2 from J, leaving 18 bases between them. Germline CDR1 SGHDN, CDR2 FVKESK. In nucleotides, the CDR3 is TGTGCCAGCAGCCAAGGGATTTGGGGGGAGCGCCCCTACGAGCAGTACTTC. Amino acids: CASSQGIWGERPYEQYF.

The gene calls are TRBV2 and TRBJ2-3; 8 bases are shared with TRBD1. CDR1 and CDR2 from the germline V gene are SNHLY and FYNNEI. The V and J ends lost 11 bases and 3 bases, in that order; junction bases with no gene match: 13. This CDR3 contains 15 residues. The CDR3 coding sequence is TGTGCCGGGAAAGAGCGGACAGGGCCAACAGATACGCAGTATTTT. Residues: CAGKERTGPTDTQYF.

The rearrangement joins TRBV23-1 to TRBJ2-6, with TRBD1 identical over 9 bases. TRBV23-1 is identified as an open reading frame with a role that is uncertain. The CDR3 consists of 19 residues. The V and J ends lost 2 bases and 2 bases, in that order; junction bases with no gene match: 10. CDR3 sequence: CASSQLPTGGQAGANVLTF. CDR3 coding DNA: TGCGCCAGCAGTCAACTCCCGACAGGGGGGCAAGCTGGGGCCAACGTCCTGACTTTC.